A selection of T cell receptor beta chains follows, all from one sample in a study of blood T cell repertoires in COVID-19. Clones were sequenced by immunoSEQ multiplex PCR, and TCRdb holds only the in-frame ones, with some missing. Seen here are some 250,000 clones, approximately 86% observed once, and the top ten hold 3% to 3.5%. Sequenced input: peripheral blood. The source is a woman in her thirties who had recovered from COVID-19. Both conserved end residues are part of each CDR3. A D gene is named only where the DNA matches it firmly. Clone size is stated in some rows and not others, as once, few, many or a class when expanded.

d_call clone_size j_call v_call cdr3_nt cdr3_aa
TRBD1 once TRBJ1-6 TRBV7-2 TGTGCCAGCAGTTCAGGGGGCGCGGGCTATAATTCACCCCTCCACTTT CASSSGGAGYNSPLHF
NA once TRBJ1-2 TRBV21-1 TGTGCCAGAAGGACAGGGAACTATGGCTACACCTTC CARRTGNYGYTF
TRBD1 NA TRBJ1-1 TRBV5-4 TGTGCCAGCAGCTGGAGGGGGCGGGCAAGCACTGAAGCTTTCTTT CASSWRGRASTEAFF
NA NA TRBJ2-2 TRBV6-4 TGTGCCAGCAGCCCTAGCGTCGACACCGGGGAGCTGTTTTTT CASSPSVDTGELFF
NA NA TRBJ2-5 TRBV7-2 TGTGCCAGCAGCTTATATGCAGAAAAAGAGACCCAGTACTTC CASSLYAEKETQYF
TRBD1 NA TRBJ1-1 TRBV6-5 TGTGCCAGCAGCCCGCGACAGGGATTTGCGGGTGAAGCTTTCTTT CASSPRQGFAGEAFF
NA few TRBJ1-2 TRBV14 TGTGCCAGCGCGGGTCGAGGGGCTGGAGGGTATGGCTACACCTTC CASAGRGAGGYGYTF
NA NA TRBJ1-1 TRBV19 TGTGCCAGTAGTATGCCCGGGGGGAACACTGAAGCTTTCTTT CASSMPGGNTEAFF
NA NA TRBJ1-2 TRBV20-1 TGCAGTGCTAGTACCCTACGGGGCTATGGCTACACCTTC CSASTLRGYGYTF
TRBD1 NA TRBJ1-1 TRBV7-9 TGTGCCAGCAGCTCGTGGACAGGGTCCGACACTGAAGCTTTCTTT CASSSWTGSDTEAFF
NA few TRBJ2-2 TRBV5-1 TGCGCCAGCAGCTGGGCGGACACGGCGAACACCGGGGAGCTGTTTTTT CASSWADTANTGELFF
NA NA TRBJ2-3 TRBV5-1 TGCGCCAGCAGCTCTGGTGTCGGTCCTAGCACAGATACGCAGTATTTT CASSSGVGPSTDTQYF
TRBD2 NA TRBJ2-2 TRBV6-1 TGTGCCAGCAGTGAAAGACTAGCGATTCAAACTGGGGAGCTGTTTTTT CASSERLAIQTGELFF
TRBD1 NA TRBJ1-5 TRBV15 TGTGCCACCAGGGAATCCGGGACAGAGAGCAATCAGCCCCAGCATTTT CATRESGTESNQPQHF
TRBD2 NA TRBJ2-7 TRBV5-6 TGTGCCAGCAGCCCACCCGGGCGGCTAGCGGGGGGCGAGCAGTACTTC CASSPPGRLAGGEQYF
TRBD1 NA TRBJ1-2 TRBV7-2 TGTGCCAGCAGCTTTTCGGGACAGGGTTATAACTATGGCTACACCTTC CASSFSGQGYNYGYTF
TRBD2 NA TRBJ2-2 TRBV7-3 TGTGCCAGCAGCTTGTTTCCTAGCGGCTCCGGGGAGCTGTTTTTT CASSLFPSGSGELFF
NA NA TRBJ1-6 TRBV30 TGTGCCTGGATGGCAGGATCCTATAATTCACCCCTCCACTTT CAWMAGSYNSPLHF
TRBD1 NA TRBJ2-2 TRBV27 TGTGCCAGCAGTTTAATTGCCAGGGGGCCCGGGGAGCTGTTTTTT CASSLIARGPGELFF
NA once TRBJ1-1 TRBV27 TGTGCCAGCAGTTTACTAGGTGGTCGGGGGACTGAAGCTTTCTTT CASSLLGGRGTEAFF
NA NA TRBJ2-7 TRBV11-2 TGTGCCAGCTCCTATATATCCTACGAGCAGTACTTC CASSYISYEQYF
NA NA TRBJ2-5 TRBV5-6 TGTGCCAGCAGCTTGACAGGGTACCAAGAGACCCAGTACTTC CASSLTGYQETQYF
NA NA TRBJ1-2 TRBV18 TGTGCCAGCTCACCACGGCAGATCTCGGGGGGCTACACCTTC CASSPRQISGGYTF
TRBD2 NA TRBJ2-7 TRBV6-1 TGTGCCAGCAGTGAAGCGGGACTAGCGGGGCTCGACGAGCAGTACTTC CASSEAGLAGLDEQYF